These 24 T cell receptor beta chains were sequenced from one sample in a study of T cell responses to AZD1222 COVID-19 vaccine. The protocol was immunoSEQ multiplex PCR, while the TCRdb copy is restricted to in-frame clones and leaves out a portion. The data hold some 170,000 clones, with about 88% observed a single time. Sequencing was performed on peripheral blood, taken on day 0 of AZD1222 vaccination. Source of these receptors: an adult in good health.

This clone came up once. The chain is built from TRBV4-1 and TRBJ1-2, with D possibly TRBD1 on 5 matching bases. Germline CDR1 reads MGHRA; CDR2 reads YSYEKL. The CDR3 has 17 residues. Between the trimmed V and J ends, which lost 1 base and 8 bases, there was a span of 23 bases. The CDR3 sequence is CASSQALRDSGGSGYTF. CDR3 coding DNA: TGCGCCAGCAGCCAAGCGTTAAGGGACTCTGGAGGTAGCGGCTACACCTTC.

V is TRBV7-7 and J is TRBJ1-1; perhaps TRBD1 as D (6 bases). The CDR3 spans 18 residues. V lost 2 bases, J lost 4 bases, and 23 bases lay in between. Germline CDR1 SSHAT, CDR2 FNYEAQ (reference sequence). CDR3 amino acids: CASSLRPVGELGGTEAFF. The CDR3 DNA follows: TGTGCCAGCAGCTTAAGGCCCGTCGGGGAGTTAGGGGGCACTGAAGCTTTCTTT.

This clone appeared a few times. V and J are TRBV11-3 and TRBJ2-7; weak D call: TRBD2 (5 bases). CDR1 and CDR2 (germline): SGHNT, YENEEA. The germline V and J ends were trimmed by 5 bases and 0 bases, with 14 bases remaining between them. The CDR3 covers 15 residues. The CDR3 DNA reads TGTGCCAGCAGCCCCGGAGAGGGCGGCTCCTACGAGCAGTACTTC. It specifies CASSPGEGGSYEQYF.

V usage is TRBV7-6 and J usage is TRBJ2-3; the D is unclear. V was clipped by 0 bases and J by 4 bases, with 8 bases between them. The length of the CDR3 is 14 residues. Germline V gene lookup returns CDR1 SGHVS and CDR2 FNYEAQ. The CDR3 here is CASSLAVTPDTQYF. As DNA, the CDR3 is TGTGCCAGCAGCTTAGCTGTCACTCCAGATACGCAGTATTTT.

The chain recombines TRBV5-4 with TRBJ1-1; D gene unclear. The CDR3 has 17 residues. Germline V gives CDR1 SGHNT, CDR2 YYREEE (reference sequence). The germline V and J ends were trimmed by 4 bases and 1 base, with 20 bases remaining between them. CDR3: CASSPDGSGRTNTEAFF. The CDR3 DNA is TGTGCCAGCAGCCCTGATGGGAGCGGGCGGACGAACACTGAAGCTTTCTTT.

The chain links TRBV27 to TRBJ2-5, with D uncertain. There are 13 residues in the CDR3. Trimming stripped 6 bases from V and 1 base from J, with 9 bases between. CDR1 and CDR2 (germline): MNHEY, SMNVEV (reference sequence). CDR3 in amino acids: CASSPPFQETQYF. The CDR3 region has the DNA TGTGCCAGCAGCCCTCCTTTCCAAGAGACCCAGTACTTC.

This chain uses TRBV24-1 with TRBJ1-4; 10 positions agree with TRBD1. The V segment lost 7 bases and the J segment 6 bases; nucleotides outside the gene matches: 10. CDR3 length equals 16 residues. From germline, CDR1 is KGHDR and CDR2 SFDVKD. This CDR3 reads CATSPGTGVIDEKLFF. CDR3 nucleotides: TGTGCCACCAGCCCCGGGACAGGGGTGATCGATGAAAAACTGTTTTTT.

This chain joins TRBV20-1 and TRBJ1-4, with unresolved D. The CDR3 is made up of 10 amino acids. Germline-derived CDR1 and CDR2 are DFQATT and SNEGSKA (reference sequence). V shed 6 bases and J shed 5 bases, with 4 bases lying between them. The CDR3 sequence: CSARNEKLFF. DNA of the CDR3: TGCAGTGCGAGGAATGAAAAACTGTTTTTT.

The chain combines TRBV6-1 with TRBJ2-7; 10 nucleotides line up with TRBD2. The CDR3 is 15 residues long. Unmatched junction bases numbered 12, after V lost 6 bases and J lost 7 bases. CDR1 and CDR2 (germline): MNHNS, SASEGT. The chain's CDR3 is CASSSPAGGQDEQYF. The DNA for the CDR3 is TGTGCCAGCAGCTCACCAGCGGGAGGGCAGGATGAGCAGTACTTC.

This sequence joins TRBV6-1 and TRBJ1-1; D is possibly TRBD1 (5 bases). CDR1 and CDR2 from the germline V gene are MNHNS and SASEGT. V dropped 3 bases and J dropped 2 bases, with 10 bases sitting between them. This CDR3 has 14 amino acids. As DNA, the CDR3 is TGTGCCAGCAGTGATAGGGACCGAAACACTGAAGCTTTCTTT. Protein: CASSDRDRNTEAFF.

CDR3: CASSPEGQGWYGQFF. The CDR3 DNA sequence: TGTGCCAGCTCTCCAGAGGGACAGGGCTGGTATGGGCAGTTCTTC. This rearrangement joins TRBV6-5 to TRBJ2-1; 9 nucleotides align to TRBD1. Trimming took 8 bases from V and 12 from J; bases not matched to a gene: 17. This CDR3 has 15 residues. Per germline, CDR1 MNHEY and CDR2 SVGAGI.

This chain uses TRBV7-9 with TRBJ1-2; D is uncertain. Between the trimmed V and J ends, which lost 5 bases and 2 bases, there was a span of 12 bases. Germline loops: CDR1 SEHNR, CDR2 FQNEAQ (reference sequence). The CDR3 runs to 14 residues. In DNA, the CDR3 is TGTGCCAGCAGCCCCCCAATGGGCAACTATGGCTACACCTTC. This sequence encodes CASSPPMGNYGYTF.

The chain employs TRBV19 and TRBJ1-4; D is unresolved. CDR1 is LNHDA, CDR2 SQIVND, per germline (reference sequence). V was trimmed by 3 bases and J by 4 bases, leaving 12 bases between them. The CDR3 extends over 15 amino acids. CDR3 nucleotide sequence: TGTGCCAGTAGTATGTTGGCAGCCGGTAATGAAAAACTGTTTTTT. Translated, it gives CASSMLAAGNEKLFF.

The CDR3 DNA is TGTGCCAGCAGCGCGTTCGGGACAGGAGAGGAAAAACTGTTTTTT. It codes for CASSAFGTGEEKLFF. The chain links TRBV9 to TRBJ1-4, with 8 bases that match TRBD1. Germline lookup yields CDR1 SGDLS and CDR2 YYNGEE. J was trimmed by 8 bases and V by 3 bases; bases with no gene match: 9. This CDR3 has 15 amino acids.

V is TRBV5-1 and J is TRBJ1-4, with no clear D. Trimming removed 7 bases from V and 4 bases from J, with 17 bases in between. CDR1 SGHRS and CDR2 YFSETQ come from the germline V gene. The CDR3 is 15 residues long. The CDR3 loop is CASGLTGRGNEKLFF. CDR3 sequence (DNA): TGCGCCAGCGGCCTCACCGGCCGGGGTAATGAAAAACTGTTTTTT. Variable domain in full (rest from reference TRBV5-1 and TRBJ1-4): KAGVTQTPRYLIKTRGQQVTLSCSPISGHRSVSWYQQTPGQGLQFLFEYFSETQRNKGNFPGRFSGRQFSNSRSEMNVSTLELGDSALYLCASGLTGRGNEKLFFGSGTQLSVL.

The rearrangement links TRBV19 to TRBJ2-3; 7 bases are shared with TRBD2. Germline V gene sequence: CDR1 LNHDA, CDR2 SQIVND (reference sequence). The length of the CDR3 is 14 residues. V shed 1 base, J shed 6 bases, and the junction held 4 bases outside the gene matches. The CDR3 loop reads CASSIVAAGDTQYF. CDR3 sequence (DNA): TGTGCCAGTAGTATAGTAGCAGCGGGGGATACGCAGTATTTT.

The V and J genes are TRBV11-2 and TRBJ2-3; D is uncertain. CDR1 and CDR2 (germline): SGHAT, FQNNGV. The V gene lost 0 bases and the J gene lost 2 bases, with 9 bases spanning the gap. The CDR3 is made up of 15 amino acids. The CDR3 coding sequence is TGTGCCAGCAGCTTAGATCTTGGCCACACAGATACGCAGTATTTT. It codes for CASSLDLGHTDTQYF.

This chain links TRBV7-6 with TRBJ1-4, with D unresolved. The CDR3 loop spans 15 amino acids. Per the germline V gene, CDR1 is SGHVS and CDR2 is FNYEAQ. V was trimmed by 3 bases and J by 7 bases, leaving 15 bases between them. DNA of the CDR3: TGTGCCAGCAGCTTGTCACCCGGAGGGTTTGAAAAACTGTTTTTT. Its translation: CASSLSPGGFEKLFF.

The V and J genes are TRBV12-3 or TRBV12-4 and TRBJ1-1; D remains ambiguous. V shed 8 bases and J shed 5 bases, with 15 bases lying between them. This CDR3 is 13 amino acids long. CDR3 protein: CASVKGGGTEAFF. CDR3 DNA sequence: TGTGCCAGCGTTAAGGGCGGTGGGACTGAAGCTTTCTTT.

V and J are TRBV5-1 and TRBJ1-2, with D unresolved. V shed 4 bases and J shed 4 bases, with 14 bases lying between them. CDR3 size: 14 residues. Per germline, CDR1 SGHRS and CDR2 YFSETQ. CDR3 sequence reads: CASSDGSASYGYTF. The CDR3 bases are TGCGCCAGCAGCGATGGATCCGCGTCCTATGGCTACACCTTC.

The chain has TRBV5-1 and TRBJ2-1; TRBD1 is a possible D gene (6 bases). Germline CDR1 SGHRS, CDR2 YFSETQ. Trimming took off 4 bases at V and 0 bases at J, with 11 bases between the two ends. The CDR3 covers 15 residues. CDR3 nucleotide sequence: TGCGCCAGCAGCGGACAGTTTTACTCCTACAATGAGCAGTTCTTC. Its protein product is CASSGQFYSYNEQFF.

The CDR3 reads CASSVYRQETQYF. The DNA for the CDR3 is TGTGCCAGCAGTGTTTACAGACAAGAGACCCAGTACTTC. The chain recombines TRBV2 with TRBJ2-5, with D unclear. V lost 4 bases, J lost 2 bases, and 8 bases lay in between. This CDR3 region has 13 residues. CDR1 and CDR2 (germline): SNHLY, FYNNEI.

A single count supports this clone. The rearrangement links TRBV5-6 to TRBJ1-1; possible D gene TRBD1, 6 bases. The CDR3 runs 16 residues. Germline V gene data show CDR1 as SGHDT and CDR2 as YYEEEE. The V and J ends lost 4 bases and 2 bases respectively, with 18 bases between them. This CDR3 reads CASSGGRGGSNTEAFF. As DNA, the CDR3 is TGTGCCAGCAGCGGTGGCAGGGGAGGAAGTAACACTGAAGCTTTCTTT.

This rearrangement joins TRBV4-3 to TRBJ2-3; TRBD2 matches at 14 bases. V lost 0 bases and J lost 7; bases outside the gene matches: 12. Germline CDR1 reads LGHNA; CDR2 reads YSLEER. The CDR3 is 19 residues long. The CDR3 sequence: CASSQDRPGTSGRGNTQYF. In nucleotides, the CDR3 is TGCGCCAGCAGCCAAGACCGTCCGGGGACTAGCGGGAGAGGAAATACGCAGTATTTT.